A single TCR beta chain is shown here with its context. Original analysis: Counts of nucleated cells, estimated from reference gene primer amplification, were obtained. Assay used: immunoSEQ multiplex PCR; TCRdb lists only in-frame clones, some missing. V and J calls and clone size come straight from that table; D and trimming were deduced from the DNA. The sample holds about 300,000 clones, around nine tenths seen once. This specimen comes from a study of blood T cell repertoires in COVID-19. Across fewer than 25 US areas, participants ranged in age from roughly 18 to 95 years. Self-reported history from a screening survey and questionnaire set each donor's cohort. The germline gives CDR1 MDHEN, CDR2 SYDVKM. This CDR3 is 13 amino acids long. Trimming cost V 6 bases and J 0 bases, with 8 bases left between them.

Sequenced sample: PBMCs or T cells enriched from blood (not recorded which). This chain links TRBV28 with TRBJ1-1; D uncertain. The clonotype was recovered from a woman in her forties or fifties who had been exposed to COVID-19. The CDR3 region is CASRRGMNTEAFF. CDR3 sequence (DNA): TGTGCCAGCAGGCGGGGTATGAACACTGAAGCTTTCTTT. Combining the CDR3 with reference TRBV28 and TRBJ1-1 gives the whole variable domain DVKVTQSSRYLVKRTGEKVFLECVQDMDHENMFWYRQDPGLGLRLIYFSYDVKMKEKGDIPEGYSVSREKKERFSLILESASTNQTSMYLCASRRGMNTEAFFGQGTRLTVV.